What follows are 8 T cell receptor beta chains derived from one specimen sequenced in a study of cytotoxic CD8 clonotypes in ibrutinib-treated CLL. Repertoires were generated with immunoSEQ multiplex PCR, while TCRdb's copy carries only in-frame clones and drops some. The table has 15,000 to 20,000 clones, approximately 60% seen once. This specimen consisted of PBMCs, obtained after 12 months of ibrutinib treatment. The receptors derive from a human donor with chronic lymphocytic leukemia.

This clone was seen a single time. This sequence joins TRBV25-1 and TRBJ2-5; D not certain. The CDR3 spans 13 residues. Germline V gene sequence: CDR1 MGHDK, CDR2 SYGVNS. V lost 3 bases to trimming and J lost 5 bases, with 10 bases between them. The CDR3 DNA reads TGTGCCAGCAGTGATTATCCCCGGGAGACCCAGTACTTC. Translating gives CASSDYPRETQYF.

The gene calls are TRBV5-1 and TRBJ2-3, with TRBD1 matching over 12 bases. Germline V gene data show CDR1 as SGHRS and CDR2 as YFSETQ. This CDR3 has 15 residues. Trimming removed 4 bases from V and 6 bases from J; junction bases left unmatched: 6. In DNA, the CDR3 is TGCGCCAGCAGCAATACGGGACAGGGGGCGGATACGCAGTATTTT. Protein: CASSNTGQGADTQYF.

In this sample, this clone turned up a few times. The CDR3 protein is CSVREQGAVETQYF. The DNA of the CDR3 is TGCAGCGTTCGGGAACAGGGGGCTGTGGAGACCCAGTACTTC. The rearrangement links TRBV29-1 to TRBJ2-5; 9 bases agree with TRBD1. The CDR3 consists of 14 residues. Unmatched junction bases numbered 9, after V lost 5 bases and J lost 5 bases. Germline CDR1 is SQVTM and CDR2 is ANQGSEA.

This clone was counted between two and nine times. The gene calls are TRBV6-4 and TRBJ2-5; D might be TRBD1 (5 bases). Germline CDR1 MRHNA, CDR2 SNTAGT. Trimming removed 0 bases from V and 4 bases from J, with 6 bases in between. The CDR3 sequence is 13 residues long. The CDR3 DNA reads as TGTGCCAGCAGTGACTCTAGGGGAGAGACCCAGTACTTC. It codes for CASSDSRGETQYF.

There are a few counts of this clone. V usage is TRBV4-1 and J usage is TRBJ2-2, with D tentatively TRBD2 (5 bases). Trimming cost V 4 bases and J 5 bases, with 20 bases left between them. This CDR3 has 17 amino acids. Germline V gives CDR1 MGHRA, CDR2 YSYEKL. The CDR3 reads CASSPRGSLAITGELFF. Here the CDR3 DNA reads TGCGCCAGCAGCCCCCGTGGGTCGCTAGCAATAACCGGGGAGCTGTTTTTT.

V gene TRBV28 combines with J gene TRBJ1-5, with a possible D match to TRBD1 (5 bases). Trimming stripped 4 bases from V and 5 bases from J, with 9 bases between. Germline lookup yields CDR1 MDHEN and CDR2 SYDVKM. CDR3 size: 13 residues. The CDR3 DNA reads TGTGCCAGCAGTTCCCCGGGGCATCAGCCCCAGCATTTT. Its translation: CASSSPGHQPQHF.

This chain links TRBV7-6 with TRBJ1-4; 9 bases are a match to TRBD1. This CDR3 has 16 amino acids. The germline V gene encodes CDR1 SGHVS and CDR2 FNYEAQ. Trimming took 4 bases from V and 0 from J; bases not matched to a gene: 3. The CDR3 protein is CASSSWTGATNEKLFF. The CDR3 DNA reads TGTGCCAGCAGCTCTTGGACAGGGGCAACTAATGAAAAACTGTTTTTT. The whole variable domain, filled in from reference TRBV7-6 and TRBJ1-4, reads GAGVSQSPRYKVTKRGQDVALRCDPISGHVSLYWYRQALGQGPEFLTYFNYEAQQDKSGLPNDRFSAERPEGSISTLTIQRTEQRDSAMYRCASSSWTGATNEKLFFGSGTQLSVL.

This rearrangement joins TRBV6-5 to TRBJ2-1; D is uncertain. Per germline, CDR1 MNHEY and CDR2 SVGAGI. The CDR3 is made up of 13 amino acids. Trimming removed 6 bases from V and 2 bases from J, with 8 bases in between. This CDR3 is CASSPGTYNEQFF. The CDR3 nucleotides are TGTGCCAGCAGCCCCGGTACCTACAATGAGCAGTTCTTC.